The 13 T cell receptor beta chains reported below all come from one sample, sequenced in a study of blood T cell repertoires in COVID-19. The table came from immunoSEQ multiplex PCR; TCRdb's copy has only in-frame clones and leaves some out. Of under 200,000 clones listed, roughly four fifths are singletons. Sample: peripheral blood. These receptors were obtained from a human donor in a cohort sampled during active COVID-19.

V and J are TRBV5-1 and TRBJ1-1; D gene ambiguous. The ends were cut back, 1 base at V and 5 bases at J, with 12 bases in the middle. The length of the CDR3 is 14 residues. Germline V gene sequence: CDR1 SGHRS, CDR2 YFSETQ. The CDR3 is CASSLTSTSTEAFF. CDR3 in DNA: TGCGCCAGCAGCTTGACGTCTACGAGTACTGAAGCTTTCTTT.

The V call is TRBV4-1, the J call TRBJ1-5; 9 positions agree with TRBD1. Germline V CDR1 and CDR2: MGHRA, YSYEKL. The CDR3 spans 15 residues. V was pared by 6 bases and J by 4 bases, with 7 bases of the junction left unmatched. The DNA of the CDR3 is TGCGCCAGCAGTAACCGACAGGGGGTGAATCAGCCCCAGCATTTT. It encodes CASSNRQGVNQPQHF.

V is TRBV4-3 and J is TRBJ2-7, with 7 positions matching TRBD1. Losses at the gene ends were 1 base for V and 4 bases for J; bases not matched to a gene: 4. Germline-derived CDR1 and CDR2 are LGHNA and YSLEER. The CDR3 is 14 residues long. The CDR3 region has the DNA TGCGCCAGCAGCCAAGGACAGGGTTGGTACGAGCAGTACTTC. It specifies CASSQGQGWYEQYF.

The chain recombines TRBV24-1 with TRBJ2-1, with 8 bases matching TRBD2. Germline V gene lookup returns CDR1 KGHDR and CDR2 SFDVKD. The CDR3 is 14 amino acids. V shed 3 bases, J shed 6 bases, and the junction held 3 bases outside the gene matches. CDR3 loop: CATSDNGGGNEQFF. CDR3 coding DNA: TGTGCCACCAGTGATAACGGGGGGGGCAATGAGCAGTTCTTC.

V and J are TRBV14 and TRBJ2-5, with 9 nucleotides matching TRBD2. The trim removed 1 base at V and 4 bases at J, leaving 4 bases unmatched. Germline CDR1 SGHDN, CDR2 FVKESK. The CDR3 has 15 amino acids. The CDR3 protein is CASSQGLAGRETQYF. CDR3 nucleotide sequence: TGTGCCAGCAGCCAAGGGCTAGCGGGGCGAGAGACCCAGTACTTC.

The chain combines TRBV28 with TRBJ2-5, with D tentatively TRBD1 (6 bases). Between the trimmed V and J ends, which lost 5 bases and 4 bases, there was a span of 14 bases. From germline, CDR1 is MDHEN and CDR2 SYDVKM. This CDR3 comprises 14 residues. This CDR3 is CASSTPGAGETQYF. For the CDR3, the DNA is TGTGCCAGCAGTACACCAGGGGCGGGAGAGACCCAGTACTTC.

This chain connects TRBV27 to TRBJ1-1; 9 nucleotides match TRBD1. The CDR3 totals 13 residues. Germline CDR1 and CDR2: MNHEY and SMNVEV (reference sequence). V was clipped by 3 bases and J by 7 bases; unmatched bases: 3. Here the CDR3 DNA reads TGTGCCAGCAGTTTTGGGACAGGGTTTGAAGCTTTCTTT. As protein: CASSFGTGFEAFF.

This rearrangement joins TRBV12-3 or TRBV12-4 to TRBJ1-4; D ambiguous. The CDR3 sequence is 12 residues long. V was shortened by 2 bases and J by 5 bases, with 3 bases between the two germline ends. The CDR3 loop is CASSLTNEKLFF. The CDR3 nucleotides read TGTGCCAGCAGTTTAACAAATGAAAAACTGTTTTTT.

This clone is medium-sized within its sample. This chain links TRBV27 with TRBJ1-5; perhaps TRBD1 as D (5 bases). V was clipped by 8 bases and J by 3 bases, with 14 bases between them. The CDR3 loop spans 14 amino acids. The germline CDR1 and CDR2 sequences are MNHEY and SMNVEV (reference sequence). CDR3 protein: CASWNGHLNQPQHF. The CDR3 bases are TGTGCCAGCTGGAATGGACACCTCAATCAGCCCCAGCATTTT.

This rearrangement joins TRBV4-1 to TRBJ2-7, with 7 bases identical to TRBD1. Losses at the gene ends were 4 bases for V and 0 bases for J; bases not matched to a gene: 3. Germline CDR1 and CDR2: MGHRA and YSYEKL. The CDR3 has 14 residues. The chain's CDR3 is CASSPGQNSYEQYF. The CDR3, as DNA: TGCGCCAGCAGCCCGGGACAGAACTCCTACGAGCAGTACTTC.

This clone has just one count. The chain is built from TRBV28 and TRBJ2-1, with 8 bases that match TRBD2. In germline, CDR1 is MDHEN, CDR2 SYDVKM. V was pared by 6 bases and J by 6 bases, with 13 bases of the junction left unmatched. There are 16 residues in the CDR3. The CDR3 nucleotides read TGTGCCAGCAGGCCCGGTTCAGCGGGAGTAAGCAATGAGCAGTTCTTC. This gives the protein CASRPGSAGVSNEQFF.

This clone has a single count. The chain is built from TRBV9 and TRBJ2-1, with 11 nucleotides matching TRBD2. The CDR3 runs 15 residues. Germline V gene lookup returns CDR1 SGDLS and CDR2 YYNGEE. The ends lost 1 base at V and 4 bases at J; junction bases unmatched: 1. CDR3 in DNA: TGTGCCAGCAGCGTACTAGCGGGAGGTTACAATGAGCAGTTCTTC. It is translated as CASSVLAGGYNEQFF.

This clone was seen just once. In nucleotides, the CDR3 is TGCGCCAGCAGCTTGGCGGGGCTGCCAGGGGAAGAAAAACTGTTTTTT. Translating gives CASSLAGLPGEEKLFF. The rearrangement links TRBV5-1 to TRBJ1-4; weak D call: TRBD1 (6 bases). V was cut by 0 bases and J by 8 bases, with 17 bases left in between. Per germline, CDR1 SGHRS and CDR2 YFSETQ. The CDR3 covers 16 residues.